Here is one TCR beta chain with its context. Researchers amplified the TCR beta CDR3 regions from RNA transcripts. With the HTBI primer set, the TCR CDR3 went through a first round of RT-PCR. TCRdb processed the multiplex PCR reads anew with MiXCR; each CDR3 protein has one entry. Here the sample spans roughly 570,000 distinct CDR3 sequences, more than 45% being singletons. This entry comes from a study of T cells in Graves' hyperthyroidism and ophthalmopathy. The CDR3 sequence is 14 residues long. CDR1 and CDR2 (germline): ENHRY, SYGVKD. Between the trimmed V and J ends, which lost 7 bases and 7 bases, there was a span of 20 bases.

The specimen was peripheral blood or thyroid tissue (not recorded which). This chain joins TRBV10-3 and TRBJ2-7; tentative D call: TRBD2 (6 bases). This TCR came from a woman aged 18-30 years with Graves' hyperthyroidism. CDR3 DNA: TGTGCCATCACGCGGGGAGAGGGGTTAGATGAGCAGTACTTC. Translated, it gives CAITRGEGLDEQYF.